Listed below are T cell receptor beta chains from one sample, sequenced in a study of T cells after yellow fever vaccination. In TCRdb, the 5' RACE reads were re-called with MiXCR into one record per CDR3 protein. The data show 170,000 or so distinct CDR3 sequences, with 5.5% to 8% seen just once and just under 3% held by the top ten. Source: CD4+ T cells sorted from PBMCs, taken on the day of the first yellow fever vaccination. All receptors derive from a man younger than 35 who received the YFV17D yellow fever vaccine. Each CDR3 is given with its conserved first and last residue. D genes are given only for firm matches. Clone size is shown for a subset of rows, as once, few, many or a class of expanded clone.

D: TRBD2
size: .
V: TRBV5-5
J: TRBJ2-3
DNA: TGTGCCAGCAGCTGGGGACTAGCGGTTGTGTCAGATACGCAGTATTTT
CDR3: CASSWGLAVVSDTQYF

D: .
size: many
V: TRBV28
J: TRBJ2-5
DNA: TGTGCCAGCAGCCCCGGGGGAGATCAAGAGACCCAGTACTTC
CDR3: CASSPGGDQETQYF

D: TRBD1
size: few
V: TRBV5-1
J: TRBJ2-1
DNA: TGCGCCAGCAGCCCCGGGACAGGGTACAATGAGCAGTTCTTC
CDR3: CASSPGTGYNEQFF

D: .
size: .
V: TRBV24-1
J: TRBJ2-5
DNA: TGTGCCACCAGTGAGGCTGAGACCCAGTACTTC
CDR3: CATSEAETQYF

D: TRBD2
size: many
V: TRBV28
J: TRBJ2-5
DNA: TGTGCCAGCAGAGGAACTAGCGGGGGAGAGACCCAGTACTTC
CDR3: CASRGTSGGETQYF

D: TRBD1
size: .
V: TRBV2
J: TRBJ1-1
DNA: TGTGCCAGCAGGCCCAGGACAGGGGCCACTGAAGCTTTCTTT
CDR3: CASRPRTGATEAFF

D: TRBD1
size: many
V: TRBV12-3/TRBV12-4
J: TRBJ2-1
DNA: TGTGCCAGCAGTTTCCCGACAGGGCGTTATGAGCAGTTCTTC
CDR3: CASSFPTGRYEQFF

D: .
size: many
V: TRBV11-1
J: TRBJ2-1
DNA: TGTGCCAGCAGCCTTGGACCCTCCGGGACGGACCTCAATGAGCAGTTCTTC
CDR3: CASSLGPSGTDLNEQFF

D: TRBD1
size: .
V: TRBV19
J: TRBJ1-1
DNA: TGTGCCAGTAGTAAAGGACAGGGGGCTGAAGCTTTCTTT
CDR3: CASSKGQGAEAFF

D: .
size: many
V: TRBV28
J: TRBJ2-7
DNA: TGTGCCAGCAGTTTGGGACTCCCCCCCGAGCAGTACTTC
CDR3: CASSLGLPPEQYF

D: .
size: many
V: TRBV6-6
J: TRBJ1-6
DNA: TGTGCCAGCAGTACGACAGGTATCTCACCCCTCCACTTT
CDR3: CASSTTGISPLHF

D: .
size: many
V: TRBV21-1
J: TRBJ1-6
DNA: TGTGCCAGCATCGACGGGGGGCATTCTAATAATTCACCCCTCCACTTT
CDR3: CASIDGGHSNNSPLHF

D: TRBD1
size: few
V: TRBV5-1
J: TRBJ1-2
DNA: TGCGCCAGCAGCTCTGGGACAGGGAATAACTATGGCTACACCTTC
CDR3: CASSSGTGNNYGYTF

D: TRBD2
size: few
V: TRBV4-2
J: TRBJ2-3
DNA: TGTGCCAGCAGCCGCCTGACTAGCGGGGGAGCAGATACGCAGTATTTT
CDR3: CASSRLTSGGADTQYF

D: .
size: many
V: TRBV5-1
J: TRBJ2-6
DNA: TGCGCCAGCAGCCCAACTAGCTCTGGGGCCAACGTCCTGACTTTC
CDR3: CASSPTSSGANVLTF

D: .
size: .
V: TRBV7-9
J: TRBJ2-1
DNA: TGTGCCAGCAGCTTAGTTTCCCATACCTACAATGAGCAGTTCTTC
CDR3: CASSLVSHTYNEQFF

D: .
size: few
V: TRBV5-1
J: TRBJ2-3
DNA: TGCGCCAGCAGCTTGGAGGGAGCTAGCACAGATACGCAGTATTTT
CDR3: CASSLEGASTDTQYF

D: .
size: many
V: TRBV14
J: TRBJ1-3
DNA: TGTGCCAGCAGCCAGCTGGGGACTGGAAACACCATATATTTT
CDR3: CASSQLGTGNTIYF

D: .
size: .
V: TRBV5-4
J: TRBJ2-6
DNA: TGTGCCAGCAGCTTGAGGCAGGGACCCTCTGGGGCCAACGTCCTGACTTTC
CDR3: CASSLRQGPSGANVLTF

D: .
size: many
V: TRBV5-1
J: TRBJ2-3
DNA: TGCGCCAGCAGCTTAGGGACTGAGGCGCAGTATTTT
CDR3: CASSLGTEAQYF

D: TRBD1
size: .
V: TRBV5-1
J: TRBJ1-1
DNA: TGCGCCAGCAGCTTAAGGACAGGGGGCGCGGACACTGAAGCTTTCTTT
CDR3: CASSLRTGGADTEAFF

D: .
size: .
V: TRBV25-1
J: TRBJ2-3
DNA: TGTGCCAGCATACAGGGCACAGATACGCAGTATTTT
CDR3: CASIQGTDTQYF

D: TRBD2
size: many
V: TRBV7-9
J: TRBJ2-2
DNA: TGTGCCAGCAGCCCCCAGCCTAGCGGGGGAATCGGGGAGCTGTTTTTT
CDR3: CASSPQPSGGIGELFF

D: .
size: many
V: TRBV7-8
J: TRBJ2-3
DNA: TGTGCCAGCAGCCAAGGTGTTACAGATACGCAGTATTTT
CDR3: CASSQGVTDTQYF

D: TRBD2
size: many
V: TRBV25-1
J: TRBJ2-3
DNA: TGTGCCAGCAGTTCCCGACTAGCGGGGTACACAGATACGCAGTATTTT
CDR3: CASSSRLAGYTDTQYF

D: TRBD2
size: many
V: TRBV5-1
J: TRBJ2-5
DNA: TGCGCCAGCAGCTTGGGGACTAGCGGAGAGACCCAGTACTTC
CDR3: CASSLGTSGETQYF

D: .
size: .
V: TRBV19
J: TRBJ1-4
DNA: TGTGCCAGTAGTACGACAGTGGCAACTAGGGAAAAACTGTTTTTT
CDR3: CASSTTVATREKLFF

D: .
size: .
V: TRBV5-4
J: TRBJ2-5
DNA: TGTGCCAGCAGCTTGGCTCAGGGCGCACAAGAGACCCAGTACTTC
CDR3: CASSLAQGAQETQYF

D: .
size: .
V: TRBV10-3
J: TRBJ1-5
DNA: TGTGCCATCAGTGAGTCAGGAGCTAACAATCAGCCCCAGCATTTT
CDR3: CAISESGANNQPQHF

D: TRBD1
size: .
V: TRBV3-1
J: TRBJ2-3
DNA: TGTGCCAGCAGCCAACAGACAGGGTTCGGTAGAGATACGCAGTATTTT
CDR3: CASSQQTGFGRDTQYF

D: TRBD2
size: .
V: TRBV20-1
J: TRBJ2-3
DNA: TGCAGTGCTAGAGGGACTAGCGGGGGGGCGAATACGCAGTATTTT
CDR3: CSARGTSGGANTQYF

D: .
size: many
V: TRBV20-1
J: TRBJ1-5
DNA: TGCAGTGCTGGGGCAGGGCCTTATAGCAATCAGCCCCAGCATTTT
CDR3: CSAGAGPYSNQPQHF

D: TRBD1
size: many
V: TRBV11-3
J: TRBJ2-3
DNA: TGTGCCAGCAGCCCGGGACAGGGGGCCGTAGATACGCAGTATTTT
CDR3: CASSPGQGAVDTQYF

D: .
size: few
V: TRBV4-3
J: TRBJ2-1
DNA: TGCGCCAGCAGCCAAGATTTGGTGCCCCCGTACAATGAGCAGTTCTTC
CDR3: CASSQDLVPPYNEQFF

D: TRBD2
size: .
V: TRBV7-2
J: TRBJ2-3
DNA: TGTGCCAGCAGCCAGACTAGCGGGGGAACAGATACGCAGTATTTT
CDR3: CASSQTSGGTDTQYF

D: .
size: many
V: TRBV28
J: TRBJ1-2
DNA: TGTGCCAGCAATAAGGGGGGCTATGGCTACACCTTC
CDR3: CASNKGGYGYTF

D: TRBD2
size: few
V: TRBV12-3/TRBV12-4
J: TRBJ2-1
DNA: TGTGCCAGCAGTCCGGGACTGATAGCGGGGTTTGAGCAGTTCTTC
CDR3: CASSPGLIAGFEQFF

D: .
size: few
V: TRBV7-9
J: TRBJ1-4
DNA: TGTGCCAGCAGCCTTTTCGCTACTCAAAATGAAAAACTGTTTTTT
CDR3: CASSLFATQNEKLFF

D: .
size: few
V: TRBV6-1
J: TRBJ2-7
DNA: TGTGCCAGCACCAGACAACCATACGAGCAGTACTTC
CDR3: CASTRQPYEQYF

D: TRBD1
size: many
V: TRBV5-1
J: TRBJ2-3
DNA: TGCGCCAGCAGCTTGGGACAGGGGGCGGCGACAGATACGCAGTATTTT
CDR3: CASSLGQGAATDTQYF

D: TRBD1
size: .
V: TRBV5-6
J: TRBJ2-7
DNA: TGTGCCAGCAGCTCCGGGACAGGGGCCCCCTTGGACGAGCAGTACTTC
CDR3: CASSSGTGAPLDEQYF

D: .
size: .
V: TRBV21-1
J: TRBJ1-3
DNA: TGTGCCAGCAGAGGGGGGGCCACGGACTCTGGAAACACCATATATTTT
CDR3: CASRGGATDSGNTIYF

D: TRBD1
size: few
V: TRBV7-2
J: TRBJ1-1
DNA: TGTGCCAGCAGCTACGGACAGGCGAACACTGAAGCTTTCTTT
CDR3: CASSYGQANTEAFF

D: .
size: many
V: TRBV4-3
J: TRBJ2-5
DNA: TGCGCCAGCAGCCAAGAAGATCGACAGACCCAGTACTTC
CDR3: CASSQEDRQTQYF

D: .
size: few
V: TRBV9
J: TRBJ1-5
DNA: TGTGCCAGCAGCACCAAGCCCGGAGGCCCCCAGCATTTT
CDR3: CASSTKPGGPQHF

D: .
size: .
V: TRBV7-2
J: TRBJ1-4
DNA: TGTGCCAGCAGCTCCCAGTGGTCGCCTAATGAAAAACTGTTTTTT
CDR3: CASSSQWSPNEKLFF

D: .
size: .
V: TRBV12-3/TRBV12-4
J: TRBJ2-5
DNA: TGTGCCAGCAGGCTCAACGGGCAAGAGACCCAGTACTTC
CDR3: CASRLNGQETQYF

D: TRBD2
size: .
V: TRBV7-2
J: TRBJ2-3
DNA: TGTGCCAGCAGCTTGTGGGGGGGGTATAGCACAGATACGCAGTATTTT
CDR3: CASSLWGGYSTDTQYF

D: TRBD1
size: .
V: TRBV11-1
J: TRBJ2-1
DNA: TGTGCCAGCAGCTTAGGCGGCAGGGGGCTCCTTACTAATTACAATGAGCAGTTCTTC
CDR3: CASSLGGRGLLTNYNEQFF

D: .
size: few
V: TRBV27
J: TRBJ1-2
DNA: TGTGCCAGCAGTTTAAACAGGGTGGGCTATGGCTACACCTTC
CDR3: CASSLNRVGYGYTF

D: TRBD2
size: many
V: TRBV20-1
J: TRBJ2-1
DNA: TGCAGTGCTAGGTTCCGCGGGGGGGCCAATGAGCAGTTCTTC
CDR3: CSARFRGGANEQFF

D: .
size: many
V: TRBV5-1
J: TRBJ2-6
DNA: TGCGCCAGCAGCTGGGGGGGCTCTACTGGGGCCAACGTCCTGACTTTC
CDR3: CASSWGGSTGANVLTF

D: TRBD1
size: .
V: TRBV4-3
J: TRBJ2-1
DNA: TGCGCCAGCAGCCGAGGACAGGGGCCGTTCGGACATGAGCAGTTCTTC
CDR3: CASSRGQGPFGHEQFF

D: TRBD1
size: many
V: TRBV12-3/TRBV12-4
J: TRBJ2-3
DNA: TGTGCCAGCAGTCCCCTGACAGGGCCTAACACAGATACGCAGTATTTT
CDR3: CASSPLTGPNTDTQYF

D: .
size: .
V: TRBV6-2/TRBV6-3
J: TRBJ2-2
DNA: TGTGCCAGCAGGAAGGACACCGGGGAGCTGTTTTTT
CDR3: CASRKDTGELFF

D: .
size: many
V: TRBV12-3/TRBV12-4
J: TRBJ2-3
DNA: TGTGCCAGCAGTTTCGCCGGGAACACAGATACGCAGTATTTT
CDR3: CASSFAGNTDTQYF

D: TRBD2
size: many
V: TRBV20-1
J: TRBJ2-3
DNA: TGCAGTGCTACAGGACTAGCGGGGGAATGGCATTTT
CDR3: CSATGLAGEWHF